These T cell receptor beta chains were read from a single sample in a study of control samples from healthy donors and cancer patients. Assay used: immunoSEQ multiplex PCR; TCRdb lists only in-frame clones, some missing. Of more than 150,000 clones in the sample, about 93% are singletons; the top ten hold 1.4% to 1.5%. Material for sequencing was blood. The receptors were sampled from a man aged 18-30 years in good health. Both conserved end residues are part of each CDR3. Each record gives: clone size, D gene, V gene, J gene, CDR3 protein, CDR3 DNA. The D gene is left open where the match is weak. For some rows the clone size is stated as once, few or many, or as a class when expanded; others skip it.

.	.	TRBV5-6	TRBJ2-7	CASSLFLQQSIYEQYF	TGTGCCAGCAGCTTGTTTCTACAGCAATCAATCTACGAGCAGTACTTC
.	.	TRBV30	TRBJ2-1	CAWQQGSSYNEQFF	TGTGCCTGGCAGCAGGGGAGCTCCTACAATGAGCAGTTCTTC
.	.	TRBV2	TRBJ1-5	CASSVWGDSNQPQHF	TGTGCCAGCAGTGTATGGGGAGATAGCAATCAGCCCCAGCATTTT
.	.	TRBV5-4	TRBJ1-4	CASSLDMRGRYEKLFF	TGTGCCAGCAGCTTGGATATGCGGGGAAGATATGAAAAACTGTTTTTT
.	.	TRBV24-1	TRBJ2-1	CATAGRLPYNEQFF	TGTGCCACCGCTGGACGGTTACCGTACAATGAGCAGTTCTTC
few	.	TRBV29-1	TRBJ2-1	CSVEVTAYNEQFF	TGCAGCGTTGAAGTGACAGCTTACAATGAGCAGTTCTTC
few	.	TRBV6-5	TRBJ1-5	CASSLTVANQPQHF	TGTGCCAGCAGCCTGACGGTGGCCAATCAGCCCCAGCATTTT
.	.	TRBV3-1/TRBV3-2	TRBJ2-7	CASSRLPGSSYEQYF	TGTGCCAGCAGCCGTCTTCCAGGGAGCTCCTACGAGCAGTACTTC
once	.	TRBV19	TRBJ2-2	CASSPRTATGELFF	TGTGCCAGTAGTCCACGGACAGCCACCGGGGAGCTGTTTTTT
.	.	TRBV5-8	TRBJ1-5	CASRQFNQNQPQHF	TGTGCCAGCAGGCAGTTTAACCAGAATCAGCCCCAGCATTTT
.	TRBD1	TRBV4-2	TRBJ2-1	CASSQDPGQGANEQFF	TGTGCCAGCAGCCAAGACCCCGGACAGGGGGCTAATGAGCAGTTCTTC
.	.	TRBV21-1	TRBJ2-1	CASRNGGARGNEQFF	TGTGCCAGCAGGAACGGGGGGGCCAGAGGGAATGAGCAGTTCTTC
.	.	TRBV30	TRBJ2-7	CAWSVHNRDEQYF	TGTGCCTGGAGTGTACATAATAGGGACGAGCAGTACTTC
.	.	TRBV6-5	TRBJ1-6	CASSPGPFDGSPLHF	TGTGCCAGCAGTCCGGGACCCTTCGACGGTTCACCCCTCCACTTT
.	TRBD1	TRBV15	TRBJ2-3	CATSRSGTGPDTQYF	TGTGCCACCAGCAGATCCGGGACAGGGCCAGATACGCAGTATTTT
.	.	TRBV4-1	TRBJ2-2	CASSHPGGDTGELFF	TGCGCCAGCAGCCATCCAGGGGGGGACACCGGGGAGCTGTTTTTT
.	.	TRBV7-3	TRBJ2-2	CASSLFGIQNTGELFF	TGTGCCAGCAGCTTATTCGGGATACAGAACACCGGGGAGCTGTTTTTT
.	.	TRBV18	TRBJ1-1	CASSRTTNGEFIAFF	TGTGCCAGCTCACGGACTACGAACGGGGAGTTTATAGCTTTCTTT
.	.	TRBV2	TRBJ1-6	CATLGSLDSPLHF	TGTGCCACCCTTGGAAGTCTCGATTCACCCCTCCACTTT
.	.	TRBV9	TRBJ2-7	CASSEGFFGYEQYF	TGTGCCAGCAGCGAGGGGTTTTTTGGCTACGAGCAGTACTTC
.	.	TRBV9	TRBJ1-1	CASGAGDTEAFF	TGTGCCAGCGGGGCAGGGGATACTGAAGCTTTCTTT
.	.	TRBV2	TRBJ1-2	CASKGQTTNYGYTF	TGTGCCAGCAAAGGACAGACTACTAACTATGGCTACACCTTC
.	.	TRBV3-1/TRBV3-2	TRBJ2-3	CASSQDSGDTQYF	TGTGCCAGCAGCCAAGATTCGGGAGATACGCAGTATTTT
once	TRBD2	TRBV7-2	TRBJ2-3	CASSSGGAAGDTQYF	TGTGCCAGCAGCTCCGGGGGGGCGGCTGGAGATACGCAGTATTTT
.	.	TRBV3-1/TRBV3-2	TRBJ2-5	CASSDTRLETQYF	TGTGCCAGCAGCGATACTAGGTTAGAGACCCAGTACTTC
.	TRBD1	TRBV19	TRBJ1-5	CASRIGQGTQHF	TGTGCCAGTAGGATAGGACAGGGGACCCAGCATTTT
.	TRBD2	TRBV2	TRBJ2-1	CASRATGTSRLNEQFF	TGTGCCAGCAGAGCAACCGGGACTAGTCGGCTCAATGAGCAGTTCTTC
.	.	TRBV12-3/TRBV12-4	TRBJ1-1	CASSPTGSTEAFF	TGTGCCAGCAGTCCTACAGGGAGCACTGAAGCTTTCTTT
.	TRBD1	TRBV5-1	TRBJ1-5	CASSFKQGGMPQHF	TGCGCCAGCAGCTTCAAACAGGGGGGTATGCCCCAGCATTTT